A single sample gave rise to the 30 T cell receptor beta chains below, sequenced in a study of shared clonotypes between healthy human individuals. Here immunoSEQ multiplex PCR was the method, and the copy in TCRdb shows in-frame clones only, minus some. The table lists 2 million to 3 million clones, 93% of them singletons, with 0.36% in the top ten. Sequencing was performed on naive CD4+ T cells from PBMCs. Sample subset: CD45RA+ positively selected. These TCRs come from a young man in good health. Some clones in this sample may be carry-over from other donors' samples.

DNA for the CDR3: TGTGCCAGCAGCCTAGCGGTCACAGATACGCAGTATTTT. Translating it yields CASSLAVTDTQYF. This chain connects TRBV6-1 to TRBJ2-3, with 7 bases aligning to TRBD2. The J segment lost 2 bases and the V segment lost 6 bases, leaving 2 bases of the junction unmatched. Germline CDR1 and CDR2: MNHNS and SASEGT. CDR3 length: 13 amino acids.

In this sample, this clone turned up once. The sample holds other DNA sequences that translate to the same CDR3. The V and J genes are TRBV29-1 and TRBJ1-2; D is unresolved. Germline V gene data show CDR1 as SQVTM and CDR2 as ANQGSEA. The V end lost 4 bases, the J end lost 2 bases, and 2 bases lay between the germline ends. The CDR3 extends over 10 amino acids. CDR3 region: CSVGNYGYTF. CDR3 coding DNA: TGCAGCGTTGGAAACTATGGCTACACCTTC.

This rearrangement joins TRBV6-1 to TRBJ1-1; no clear D gene. The CDR3 is 14 amino acids. Deletions cut 2 bases from V and 0 bases from J, with 7 bases between. Germline V gives CDR1 MNHNS, CDR2 SASEGT. In DNA, the CDR3 is TGTGCCAGCAGTGAATGGCAGCTGAACACTGAAGCTTTCTTT. This translates into CASSEWQLNTEAFF.

Remarks on this clone: Other DNA sequences in the same sample also yield this CDR3. The chain joins TRBV5-1 to TRBJ2-2; D perhaps matches TRBD1 (5 bases). Trimming stripped 0 bases from V and 5 bases from J, with 11 bases between. CDR3 length: 15 amino acids. The germline V gene has CDR1 SGHRS and CDR2 YFSETQ. CDR3 sequence reads: CASSLGQTLTGELFF. The CDR3 DNA follows: TGCGCCAGCAGCTTGGGACAGACTCTAACCGGGGAGCTGTTTTTT.

The rearrangement uses TRBV5-1 and TRBJ1-6; 9 nucleotides match TRBD1. Trimming cost V 0 bases and J 10 bases; bases outside gene matches: 8. CDR3 length: 16 amino acids. Germline V lookup: CDR1 SGHRS, CDR2 YFSETQ. CDR3 sequence: CASSLETGGYLSPLHF. CDR3 nucleotide sequence: TGCGCCAGCAGCTTGGAAACAGGGGGCTACTTATCACCCCTCCACTTT.

The genes are TRBV7-2 and TRBJ1-6; D gene unclear. Germline CDR1 and CDR2: SGHTA and FQGNSA. The V gene lost 2 bases and the J gene lost 9 bases, with 8 bases spanning the gap. The CDR3 is 13 amino acids. CDR3 sequence (DNA): TGTGCCAGCAGCTTACGGAATGGTTCACCCCTCCACTTT. Protein: CASSLRNGSPLHF.

On this clone: Other DNA sequences in the same sample also yield this CDR3. The V call is TRBV5-1, the J call TRBJ2-3; D gene uncertain. Per germline, CDR1 SGHRS and CDR2 YFSETQ. The CDR3 runs to 15 residues. The ends were cut back, 3 bases at V and 2 bases at J, with 13 bases in the middle. The CDR3 loop is CASSSLAASTDTQYF. Here the CDR3 DNA reads TGCGCCAGCAGCTCCTTAGCCGCATCCACAGATACGCAGTATTTT. Complete variable domain (other parts from reference TRBV5-1 and TRBJ2-3): KAGVTQTPRYLIKTRGQQVTLSCSPISGHRSVSWYQQTPGQGLQFLFEYFSETQRNKGNFPGRFSGRQFSNSRSEMNVSTLELGDSALYLCASSSLAASTDTQYFGPGTRLTVL.

This clone was found once. The V call is TRBV10-1, the J call TRBJ2-7; 9 nucleotides agree with TRBD1. The J segment lost 3 bases and the V segment lost 6 bases, leaving 12 bases of the junction unmatched. Germline lookup yields CDR1 WNHNN and CDR2 SYGVQD (reference sequence). This CDR3 comprises 16 residues. CDR3 sequence (DNA): TGCGCCAGCAGCCCAAACGGGACAGGGTTGCACTACGAGCAGTACTTC. Its protein product is CASSPNGTGLHYEQYF.

The chain is built from TRBV5-8 and TRBJ1-5; maybe TRBD1 (5 bases). V was shortened by 0 bases and J by 4 bases, with 14 bases between the two germline ends. In germline, CDR1 is SGHTS, CDR2 YDEGEE. This CDR3 has 16 residues. CDR3 coding DNA: TGTGCCAGCAGCTTGGCTCGGGGGGTCGTAAATCAGCCCCAGCATTTT. Protein: CASSLARGVVNQPQHF.

The rearrangement uses TRBV19 and TRBJ1-2; D gene uncertain. There are 12 residues in the CDR3. With 8 bases removed from V and 4 bases from J, the gap between germline ends came to 11 bases. CDR1 LNHDA and CDR2 SQIVND come from the germline V gene (reference sequence). The CDR3 sequence is CASAAPGYGYTF. CDR3 sequence (DNA): TGTGCCAGTGCTGCCCCCGGCTATGGCTACACCTTC.

In regard to this clone: Other DNA sequences in the same sample also yield this CDR3. This chain uses TRBV6-5 with TRBJ1-5; TRBD1 might be the D (5 bases). This CDR3 has 14 residues. Germline loops: CDR1 MNHEY, CDR2 SVGAGI. Trimming stripped 5 bases from V and 3 bases from J, with 11 bases between. The CDR3 here is CASSRDSLNQPQHF. CDR3 DNA sequence: TGTGCCAGCAGTCGAGACAGTCTCAATCAGCCCCAGCATTTT.

The chain carries TRBV1 and TRBJ2-3; TRBD1, the table's D call, was not compared with the DNA. TRBV1 is a pseudogene segment. CDR3 size: 13 residues. CDR3 in DNA: TGCACCAGCAGCTTACAGTGCACAGATACGCAGTATTTT. Translating gives CTSSLQCTDTQYF.

This sequence joins TRBV9 and TRBJ2-1, with TRBD1 matching over 8 bases. Unmatched junction bases numbered 7, after V lost 4 bases and J lost 7 bases. The CDR3 totals 14 residues. The germline V gene has CDR1 SGDLS and CDR2 YYNGEE. CDR3 protein: CASSFAGGGNEQFF. The CDR3 coding sequence is TGTGCCAGCAGCTTCGCAGGGGGCGGGAATGAGCAGTTCTTC.

This chain joins TRBV5-1 and TRBJ1-1; 12 bases match TRBD1. V dropped 4 bases and J dropped 4; count of bases not matched to a gene: 14. The CDR3 is 18 residues long. CDR1 is SGHRS and CDR2 is YFSETQ in the germline V gene. The CDR3 is CASSPEGQGAPSGTEAFF. DNA for the CDR3: TGCGCCAGCAGCCCGGAGGGACAGGGGGCGCCTTCCGGCACTGAAGCTTTCTTT.

About this clone itself: Additional DNA sequences in this sample encode the identical CDR3. V is TRBV6-1 and J is TRBJ2-7, with a weak D call TRBD1 (5 bases). The germline gives CDR1 MNHNS, CDR2 SASEGT. The CDR3 has 12 residues. V lost 4 bases, J lost 5 bases, and 9 bases lay in between. CDR3 DNA sequence: TGTGCCAGCAGTGTGGTCAGGGACGAGCAGTACTTC. Its protein is CASSVVRDEQYF.

The chain links TRBV2 to TRBJ2-1; 10 nucleotides line up with TRBD2. CDR1 is SNHLY and CDR2 is FYNNEI in the germline V gene. The CDR3 sequence is 12 residues long. V was clipped by 4 bases and J by 15 bases; unmatched bases: 6. CDR3 in DNA: TGTGCCAGCAGTGGCCTAGCGGGAGTGCCGTTCTTC. Protein: CASSGLAGVPFF.

The rearrangement links TRBV29-1 to TRBJ2-7, with D perhaps TRBD2 (6 bases). Germline lookup yields CDR1 SQVTM and CDR2 ANQGSEA. The V end lost 3 bases, the J end lost 4 bases, and 19 bases lay between the germline ends. The CDR3 is made up of 15 amino acids. The CDR3 sequence is CSVEGVYGSRYEQYF. DNA for the CDR3: TGCAGCGTTGAGGGGGTCTACGGGAGTAGGTACGAGCAGTACTTC.

The chain has TRBV6-1 and TRBJ1-5; D gene uncertain. The CDR3 contains 17 residues. Germline V lookup: CDR1 MNHNS, CDR2 SASEGT. V was pared by 4 bases and J by 0 bases, with 16 bases between. In DNA form, the CDR3 reads TGTGCCAGCAGTGTTGGAGTATCGTCCGATAGCAATCAGCCCCAGCATTTT. Encoded protein: CASSVGVSSDSNQPQHF.

V usage is TRBV28 and J usage is TRBJ1-4; D gene ambiguous. V dropped 2 bases and J dropped 11 bases, with 12 bases sitting between them. The CDR3 loop spans 13 amino acids. Looked up from germline, CDR1 is MDHEN and CDR2 is SYDVKM. As DNA, the CDR3 is TGTGCCAGCAGTTTAGTGGCCACCCTCAAACTGTTTTTT. This sequence encodes CASSLVATLKLFF. The whole variable domain, filled in from reference TRBV28 and TRBJ1-4, reads DVKVTQSSRYLVKRTGEKVFLECVQDMDHENMFWYRQDPGLGLRLIYFSYDVKMKEKGDIPEGYSVSREKKERFSLILESASTNQTSMYLCASSLVATLKLFFGSGTQLSVL.

CDR3 sequence reads: CASSLARSVGSEQFF. The DNA for the CDR3 is TGTGCCAGCAGCTTAGCTCGCTCGGTCGGCAGTGAGCAGTTCTTC. The chain has TRBV7-2 and TRBJ2-1; D unresolved. The CDR3 has 15 residues. CDR1 SGHTA and CDR2 FQGNSA come from the germline V gene. V was trimmed by 0 bases and J by 9 bases, leaving 15 bases between them.

Concerning this clone: The sample carries other DNA sequences with the same CDR3. The rearrangement links TRBV19 to TRBJ1-5; D uncertain. Trimming took 3 bases from V and 1 from J, leaving 7 bases between them. The CDR3 consists of 14 residues. Per the germline V gene, CDR1 is LNHDA and CDR2 is SQIVND (reference sequence). Written as DNA, the CDR3 is TGTGCCAGTAGTATCCTGGGAAGCAATCAGCCCCAGCATTTT. Residues: CASSILGSNQPQHF.

The table lists this clone with a count of one. The gene calls are TRBV5-6 and TRBJ2-2; D is perhaps TRBD1 (6 bases). The V gene lost 4 bases and the J gene lost 1 base, with 14 bases spanning the gap. Germline V gives CDR1 SGHDT, CDR2 YYEEEE. CDR3 length equals 16 residues. The CDR3 is CASSDTTGLNTGELFF. The CDR3 region has the DNA TGTGCCAGCAGCGACACGACAGGACTGAACACCGGGGAGCTGTTTTTT.

The V gene is TRBV4-1, the J gene TRBJ2-1; possible D gene TRBD2, 6 bases. V lost 1 base and J lost 4, with 11 bases in between. Germline V gene data show CDR1 as MGHRA and CDR2 as YSYEKL. CDR3 length: 15 residues. In DNA form, the CDR3 reads TGCGCCAGCAGCCAAGTTAGCGGTCCTTACAATGAGCAGTTCTTC. This gives the protein CASSQVSGPYNEQFF.

Only one count was recorded for this clone. The rearrangement uses TRBV7-3 and TRBJ2-5, with TRBD2 identical over 11 bases. The V gene's germline CDR1 is SGHTA and CDR2 FQGTGA. V dropped 8 bases and J dropped 1; count of bases not matched to a gene: 6. This CDR3 spans 15 amino acids. The chain's CDR3 is CASSVGTSGQETQYF. The CDR3 DNA reads TGTGCCAGCTCGGTTGGGACTAGCGGCCAAGAGACCCAGTACTTC.

The V and J genes are TRBV30 and TRBJ2-7, with D possibly matching TRBD2 (6 bases). The length of the CDR3 is 10 residues. The germline CDR1 and CDR2 sequences are GTSNPN and SVGIG (reference sequence). CDR3 region: CASGTYEQYF. In DNA form, the CDR3 reads TGTGCTAGCGGAACCTACGAGCAGTACTTC. The complete variable domain, with remaining parts taken from reference TRBV30 and TRBJ2-7, reads SQTIHQWPATLVQPVGSPLSLECTVEGTSNPNLYWYRQAAGRGLQLLFYSVGIGQISSEVPQNLSASRPQDRQFILSSKKLLLSDSGFYLCASGTYEQYFGPGTRLTVT.

About this clone: The junction does not match germline at one end; this may be a read error. The chain is built from TRBV6-1 and TRBJ1-1; D call uncertain. Germline V lookup: CDR1 MNHNS, CDR2 SASEGT. CDR3 length: 13 residues. The CDR3 DNA reads TGTGCCAGCACTGAAAAAGGGAACACTGAAGCTTTCTTT. This encodes CASTEKGNTEAFF.

The chain is built from TRBV19 and TRBJ1-3; a weak D match, TRBD1 (5 bases). V gave up 5 bases and J gave up 0 bases, with 8 bases separating them. Germline V gene sequence: CDR1 LNHDA, CDR2 SQIVND (reference sequence). The CDR3 consists of 14 residues. The CDR3 loop reads CASSRGGSGNTIYF. CDR3 in DNA: TGTGCCAGTAGTCGGGGGGGCTCTGGAAACACCATATATTTT. The full variable domain, with the rest looked up from reference TRBV19 and TRBJ1-3, is DGGITQSPKYLFRKEGQNVTLSCEQNLNHDAMYWYRQDPGQGLRLIYYSQIVNDFQKGDIAEGYSVSREKKESFPLTVTSAQKNPTAFYLCASSRGGSGNTIYFGEGSWLTVV.

The gene calls are TRBV6-6 and TRBJ2-7; no clear D gene. The V end was cut by 0 bases, the J end by 6 bases, with 6 bases between. The CDR3 loop spans 12 amino acids. Germline V gives CDR1 MNHNY, CDR2 SVGAGI (reference sequence). The CDR3 nucleotides are TGTGCCAGCAGTTACTCGGGCCTCGAGCAGTACTTC. Translation: CASSYSGLEQYF.

The chain recombines TRBV5-8 with TRBJ2-7, with 9 bases fitting TRBD1. The V and J ends lost 3 bases and 5 bases, in that order; junction bases with no gene match: 9. Germline V gives CDR1 SGHTS, CDR2 YDEGEE. The CDR3 contains 15 residues. The CDR3 sequence is CASSSAGTGFNEQYF. DNA for the CDR3: TGTGCCAGCAGCTCGGCCGGGACAGGGTTCAACGAGCAGTACTTC.

The gene calls are TRBV10-3 and TRBJ2-7; 10 nucleotides match TRBD1. Germline CDR1 is ENHRY and CDR2 is SYGVKD. The CDR3 is 15 residues long. After removal of 6 bases from V and 0 bases from J, the junction contained 5 bases not matched to a gene. The CDR3 here is CAISIRTGGSYEQYF. CDR3 nucleotides: TGTGCCATCAGCATTCGGACAGGGGGCTCCTACGAGCAGTACTTC.